This entry lists 5 T cell receptor beta chains sequenced from one sample in a study of blood T cells in healthy people across ages. It was with a sample-barcoded 5' primer and a J-beta primer mix that a second PCR of roughly 7 to 12 cycles was run. MiXCR, applied by TCRdb to the 5' RACE reads, yields one record per CDR3 protein. The sample has 700,000 to 900,000 distinct CDR3 sequences; 20% to 30% are singletons. These data were also filed under a second study, of T cells of mothers and their children.

The sequencing sample was made of blood. The receptors originated from a boy aged 5-17 years in good health.

This CDR3 is CASAVGQHQETQYF. The CDR3 nucleotides read TGCGCCAGCGCCGTCGGACAGCACCAAGAGACCCAGTACTTC. The rearrangement links TRBV5-1 to TRBJ2-5, with D possibly TRBD1 on 6 matching bases. Trimming stripped 7 bases from V and 0 bases from J, with 13 bases between. This CDR3 region has 14 residues. Germline V lookup: CDR1 SGHRS, CDR2 YFSETQ.

This clonotype was counted only a few times. The gene calls are TRBV28 and TRBJ2-1, with D perhaps TRBD2 (6 bases). The CDR3 extends over 15 amino acids. Per germline, CDR1 MDHEN and CDR2 SYDVKM. The ends were cut back, 4 bases at V and 2 bases at J, with 12 bases in the middle. The CDR3 nucleotides are TGTGCCAGCAGTTCCCCCGGGGGAACCTACAATGAGCAGTTCTTC. It translates to CASSSPGGTYNEQFF. Full variable domain (rest looked up from reference TRBV28 and TRBJ2-1): DVKVTQSSRYLVKRTGEKVFLECVQDMDHENMFWYRQDPGLGLRLIYFSYDVKMKEKGDIPEGYSVSREKKERFSLILESASTNQTSMYLCASSSPGGTYNEQFFGPGTRLTVL.

V is TRBV14 and J is TRBJ1-1, with 8 bases identical to TRBD1. The V and J ends lost 0 bases and 8 bases, in that order; junction bases with no gene match: 2. The CDR3 runs 13 residues. The germline CDR1 and CDR2 sequences are SGHDN and FVKESK. CDR3 residues: CASSQDRTGEAFF. CDR3 coding DNA: TGTGCCAGCAGCCAAGATCGGACAGGGGAAGCTTTCTTT.

This clonotype has more than one count but fewer than ten. The gene calls are TRBV4-1 and TRBJ2-1; a possible D gene is TRBD1 (5 bases). Between the trimmed V and J ends, which lost 4 bases and 8 bases, there was a span of 24 bases. Germline loops: CDR1 MGHRA, CDR2 YSYEKL. This CDR3 has 17 amino acids. CDR3 in amino acids: CASSPWGSASFSDEQFF. As DNA, the CDR3 is TGCGCCAGCAGCCCATGGGGCTCGGCTAGTTTTTCCGATGAGCAGTTCTTC.

This clonotype was seen more than once but under ten times. The chain recombines TRBV11-2 with TRBJ2-1, with 7 bases aligning to TRBD2. Looked up from germline, CDR1 is SGHAT and CDR2 is FQNNGV. V dropped 0 bases and J dropped 2; count of bases not matched to a gene: 1. The CDR3 covers 15 residues. CDR3 residues: CASSLDGRAYNEQFF. The CDR3 DNA sequence: TGTGCCAGCAGCTTAGATGGGAGGGCCTACAATGAGCAGTTCTTC. Complete variable domain (other parts from reference TRBV11-2 and TRBJ2-1): EAGVAQSPRYKIIEKRQSVAFWCNPISGHATLYWYQQILGQGPKLLIQFQNNGVVDDSQLPKDRFSAERLKGVDSTLKIQPAKLEDSAVYLCASSLDGRAYNEQFFGPGTRLTVL.